This T cell receptor (beta chain) is from a study of control samples from healthy donors and cancer patients. The CDR3 sequence is 15 residues long. Losses at the gene ends were 5 bases for V and 2 bases for J; bases not matched to a gene: 8. Per germline, CDR1 SGHRS and CDR2 YFSETQ. Using immunoSEQ multiplex PCR, the repertoire was profiled, and TCRdb retains in-frame clones only, with some absent. Altogether around 170,000 clones are present, 90% being singletons, with the ten largest covering around 1.5%. Input material: blood. The gene calls are TRBV5-1 and TRBJ2-3; 7 bases map to TRBD1. This sequence was found in a woman aged 45-65 years in good health. CDR3 sequence reads: CASRYRQGPTDTQYF. CDR3 in DNA: TGCGCCAGCAGGTATAGACAGGGACCCACAGATACGCAGTATTTT.